This T cell receptor (beta chain) was recorded in a study of T cell responses to AZD1222 COVID-19 vaccine. General observations from the study: Dominant CD4 TCR responses targeted spike regions 160-218 and 743-854. After two AZD1222 doses, spike-specific TCR breadth and depth rose versus day 0. In a largely white British group with more females than males, clonal diversity was possibly underestimated.

Pooled together were second doses at about 4 or about 12 weeks. The CDR3 contains 12 residues. Trimming removed 4 bases from V and 3 bases from J; junction bases left unmatched: 0. Germline CDR1 is SNHLY and CDR2 is FYNNEI. TCRdb keeps only in-frame clones here, not all; method: immunoSEQ multiplex PCR. The sample has 100,000 to 140,000 clones, 85% to 95% seen once. To note about this clone: Its antigen remains unidentified.

The sequences come from peripheral blood, collected 28 days after the second AZD1222 dose. This clonotype was sampled from an adult who received the AZD1222 COVID-19 vaccine. The rearrangement links TRBV2 to TRBJ2-7; 7 nucleotides match TRBD1. The CDR3 DNA is TGTGCCAGCAGTGGACAGGGCTACGAGCAGTACTTC. This gives the protein CASSGQGYEQYF.